This is a list of T cell receptor beta chains from one sample in a study of OX40 agonist ivuxolimab in advanced cancers. Here immunoSEQ multiplex PCR was the method, and the copy in TCRdb shows in-frame clones only, minus some. The sample holds about 98,000 clones, around nine tenths seen once. The source material was CD4+ or CD8+ T cells sorted from blood, sampled in a trial of the OX40 agonist ivuxolimab. The receptors come from an adult with an advanced solid tumor such as melanoma, head and neck, liver or kidney cancer. CDR3s include the opening cysteine and the closing phenylalanine or tryptophan. D genes are given only for firm matches.

v_call	d_call	j_call	cdr3_aa
TRBV5-1	.	TRBJ2-1	CASSWGLAYNEQFF
TRBV6-5	.	TRBJ1-5	CASSYSRAANQPQHF
TRBV19	TRBD2	TRBJ2-1	CASTPGGPSVDSYNEQFF
TRBV7-3	.	TRBJ1-1	CASSLGPGTDTEAFF
TRBV7-9	TRBD2	TRBJ2-5	CASSFSGTYQETQYF
TRBV7-2	.	TRBJ1-1	CASSPRWADTEAFF
TRBV6-1	.	TRBJ1-5	CASSGEESQPQHF
TRBV10-2	.	TRBJ2-1	CASSESSGGGSEQFF
TRBV5-6	.	TRBJ1-2	CASSEVSNYGYTF
TRBV27	TRBD1	TRBJ1-3	CASSPGTAVSGNTIYF
TRBV5-1	.	TRBJ1-2	CASSPFPGANYGYTF
TRBV20-1	.	TRBJ2-4	CSASLENIQYF
TRBV7-2	.	TRBJ2-3	CASSLGGRRTDTQYF
TRBV23-1	.	TRBJ2-3	CAAGTDTQYF
TRBV9	.	TRBJ1-3	CASSAGNPGNTIYF
TRBV7-6	TRBD1	TRBJ2-5	CASSLEGQEGETQYF
TRBV5-4	.	TRBJ1-6	CASRTEAGVNSPLHF
TRBV7-8	TRBD2	TRBJ2-3	CASTRTRSPPGQYF
TRBV27	.	TRBJ1-3	CASSLSNLQGNTIYF
TRBV19	TRBD1	TRBJ2-7	CASLGRQGAYEQYF
TRBV28	.	TRBJ1-2	CASSLDLNYGYTF
TRBV28	.	TRBJ2-3	CASSLSQGGDTQYF
TRBV7-9	.	TRBJ2-4	CASSFSEGRGYF
TRBV11-1	.	TRBJ2-1	CASNLGGGTPRNEQFF
TRBV30	.	TRBJ2-3	CAWSGDFGALSTDTQYF
TRBV5-1	.	TRBJ2-2	CASSLVRGNTGELFF
TRBV27	TRBD1	TRBJ1-5	CASSLLQGGQPQHF
TRBV7-3	TRBD2	TRBJ2-1	CASSPPGTNNEQFF
TRBV5-5	.	TRBJ1-3	CASSLVVAASGNTIYF
TRBV7-8	.	TRBJ2-1	CASSGSGDEQFF
TRBV5-6	.	TRBJ1-5	CASSLGQLGNQPQHF
TRBV4-2	TRBD1	TRBJ2-6	CASSQGDRMSGANVLTF